This paragraph reports one T cell receptor beta chain. What it binds is unknown. It was by 5' RACE with UMI labels that the TRB cDNA libraries were prepared. TCRdb reprocessed the 5' RACE reads; each CDR3 protein has one entry and no DNA is given. The table for this sample gives around 81,000 distinct CDR3 sequences. This entry comes from a study of CXCR3-negative and CXCR3-positive naive CD8 T cells. Study-level findings and limits: Memory CD8+ T cell repertoires were far less diverse than both naive subsets. TCR strength was inferred from TRB CDR3 properties, while surface CD5 was comparable between naive subsets.

This CDR3 has 17 amino acids. The germline CDR1 and CDR2 sequences are MDHEN and SYDVKM. The clonotype was recovered from a human donor in good health. Some clones in this sample may be carry-over from other donors' samples. The sequenced sample consisted of naive CXCR3- CD8+ T cells from blood. Specified subset: CD45RO-CCR7+CD27+CD95- naive CD8+ T cells lacking CXCR3 (TNR3-). The chain is built from TRBV28 and TRBJ2-7; checking the TCRdb D call of TRBD1 is not possible without DNA. The CDR3 reads CASSMPGFGRFSYEQYF.